The 25 T cell receptor beta chains below were found in one sample sequenced in a study of human T cells and chemical hapten exposure. TCRdb reprocessed the RACE reads via MiXCR and lists one record per CDR3 protein. The sample holds about 120,000 distinct CDR3 sequences, roughly 13% seen once. Time point here: pre-sensitization, week 0. Treatment indicated: therapeutic diphenylcyclopropenone sensitization with weekly scalp DPC. Sequenced here: whole blood, sampled in connection with sensitization to the hapten diphenylcyclopropenone (DPC). The receptors originated from a woman aged 18-29 years with alopecia areata. Some clones in this sample may be carry-over from other donors' samples.

This clonotype has at least ten counts. The chain links TRBV20-1 to TRBJ2-3; 7 bases fit TRBD2. The trim removed 6 bases at V and 1 base at J, leaving 16 bases unmatched. Germline CDR1 reads DFQATT; CDR2 reads SNEGSKA (reference sequence). The CDR3 totals 17 residues. CDR3 in DNA: TGCAGTGCCACTGAGAGTGAAGCGGGGTTTCGCACAGATACGCAGTATTTT. Its protein product is CSATESEAGFRTDTQYF.

This clonotype was observed a handful of times. The V and J genes are TRBV6-2 or TRBV6-3 and TRBJ2-1, with D perhaps assigned TRBD1 or TRBD2 (5 bases each). This CDR3 is 16 amino acids long. Trimming took 4 bases from V and 6 from J, leaving 19 bases between them. Germline assignment: CDR1 MNHEY and CDR2 SVGEGT. CDR3 nucleotides: TGTGCCAGCAGTTTACTGGGCCCGGGACCTCTCAATGAGCAGTTCTTC. Translation gives CASSLLGPGPLNEQFF.

This clonotype came up many times. This rearrangement joins TRBV7-3 to TRBJ1-1; D unclear. Trimming removed 5 bases from V and 6 bases from J, with 13 bases in between. Germline-derived CDR1 and CDR2 are SGHTA and FQGTGA. CDR3 length equals 13 residues. This CDR3 is CASSANHEAEAFF. CDR3 DNA sequence: TGTGCCAGCAGCGCCAACCATGAAGCTGAAGCTTTCTTT.

The gene calls are TRBV6-1 and TRBJ1-5; 7 bases agree with TRBD1. The CDR3 is made up of 17 amino acids. Germline values: CDR1 MNHNS, CDR2 SASEGT. J lost 2 bases, V lost 7 bases, and 14 bases had no gene match. CDR3 region: CASNPAGDRMGNQPQHF. The CDR3 nucleotides are TGTGCCAGCAACCCCGCGGGGGACAGAATGGGCAATCAGCCCCAGCATTTT.

This clonotype was found many times. This chain connects TRBV11-2 to TRBJ2-1, with a possible D match to TRBD2 (5 bases). Germline CDR1 SGHAT, CDR2 FQNNGV. The CDR3 contains 19 residues. Trimming removed 1 base at V and 7 bases at J, with 26 bases between. DNA for the CDR3: TGTGCCAGCAGCTTAGTGGGGAAGTACGGCCGGGGATTGTGGAATGAGCAGTTCTTC. Translating gives CASSLVGKYGRGLWNEQFF.

This clonotype occurred many times. The chain employs TRBV6-6 and TRBJ1-2, with D tentatively TRBD1 (6 bases). The CDR3 totals 14 residues. V was pared by 2 bases and J by 6 bases, with 13 bases between. Looked up from germline, CDR1 is MNHNY and CDR2 is SVGAGI (reference sequence). This chain's CDR3 is CASSYADRSHGYTF. DNA for the CDR3: TGTGCCAGCAGTTACGCCGACAGGTCCCATGGCTACACCTTC.

In its sample, this clonotype was seen many times. The gene calls are TRBV21-1 and TRBJ1-4; the DNA was not used to check the table's D call, TRBD1. TRBV21-1 is reported as a pseudogene. The CDR3 has 14 amino acids. CDR3 in DNA: TGTGCCAGCACTAGGGACAGGGGTAATGAAAAACTGTTTTTT. Its protein product is CASTRDRGNEKLFF.

The DNA of the CDR3 is TGTGCCAGCAGCCCTCAGACAGGGTCGAATGGCTACACCTTC. It yields the protein CASSPQTGSNGYTF. This rearrangement joins TRBV9 to TRBJ1-2; 7 bases are shared with TRBD1. The trim removed 4 bases at V and 6 bases at J, leaving 9 bases unmatched. CDR1 is SGDLS and CDR2 is YYNGEE in the germline V gene. The CDR3 length is 14 residues.

The rearrangement joins TRBV7-9 to TRBJ2-7; 7 bases are a match to TRBD2. V lost 5 bases to trimming and J lost 0 bases; unmatched junction nucleotides: 10. Per the germline V gene, CDR1 is SEHNR and CDR2 is FQNEAQ (reference sequence). The CDR3 contains 16 residues. The chain's CDR3 is CASSPPERGSSYEQYF. CDR3 nucleotides: TGTGCCAGCAGCCCCCCCGAGCGGGGTTCCTCCTACGAGCAGTACTTC. The full variable domain, with the rest looked up from reference TRBV7-9 and TRBJ2-7, is DTGVSQNPRHKITKRGQNVTFRCDPISEHNRLYWYRQTLGQGPEFLTYFQNEAQLEKSRLLSDRFSAERPKGSFSTLEIQRTEQGDSAMYLCASSPPERGSSYEQYFGPGTRLTVT.

This clonotype was detected only a few times. This chain links TRBV5-1 with TRBJ1-4; possibly TRBD1 for D (6 bases). This CDR3 has 14 residues. V gave up 0 bases and J gave up 6 bases, with 9 bases separating them. The germline V gene has CDR1 SGHRS and CDR2 YFSETQ. The chain's CDR3 is CASSLERGDEKLFF. CDR3 bases: TGCGCCAGCAGCTTGGAAAGGGGGGATGAAAAACTGTTTTTT. The variable domain in full, completed from reference TRBV5-1 and TRBJ1-4, reads KAGVTQTPRYLIKTRGQQVTLSCSPISGHRSVSWYQQTPGQGLQFLFEYFSETQRNKGNFPGRFSGRQFSNSRSEMNVSTLELGDSALYLCASSLERGDEKLFFGSGTQLSVL.

This clonotype has just a few counts. J is TRBJ2-7 and V is TRBV4-3, with TRBD2 matching 10 bases. CDR1 LGHNA and CDR2 YSLEER come from the germline V gene. V shed 1 base and J 4 bases; nucleotides not matched to a gene: 4. This CDR3 is built from 15 residues. The CDR3 bases are TGCGCCAGCAGCCAAGTTAGGACTAGCGGATACGAGCAGTACTTC. This sequence encodes CASSQVRTSGYEQYF.

This clonotype was seen a few times. The rearrangement uses TRBV29-1 and TRBJ2-3; possibly TRBD1 or TRBD2 for D (6 bases each). The CDR3 loop spans 14 amino acids. Germline V gene lookup returns CDR1 SQVTM and CDR2 ANQGSEA. The CDR3 sequence: CGTGGGQSTDTQYF. The CDR3 DNA is TGCGGCACTGGAGGGGGGCAGAGCACAGATACGCAGTATTTT.

The J gene is TRBJ2-2, the V gene TRBV5-5; 9 nucleotides line up with TRBD2. This CDR3 has 15 amino acids. J was trimmed by 1 base and V by 4 bases; bases with no gene match: 2. The germline V gene encodes CDR1 SGHKS and CDR2 YYEKEE (reference sequence). The CDR3 loop reads CASSLAGLNTGELFF. In DNA, the CDR3 is TGTGCCAGCAGCCTAGCGGGGCTGAACACCGGGGAGCTGTTTTTT. Supplemented by reference TRBV5-5 and TRBJ2-2, the full variable domain reads DAGVTQSPTHLIKTRGQQVTLRCSPISGHKSVSWYQQVLGQGPQFIFQYYEKEERGRGNFPDRFSARQFPNYSSELNVNALLLGDSALYLCASSLAGLNTGELFFGEGSRLTVL.

This clonotype has ten or more counts. The CDR3 DNA sequence: TGCAGCGTTGGTCAGGGGGCTGTCACAGATACGCAGTATTTT. Translation: CSVGQGAVTDTQYF. The chain uses TRBV29-1 and TRBJ2-3, with TRBD1 matching over 8 bases. J gave up 2 bases and V 4 bases, and 5 bases lay outside the gene matches. Germline-derived CDR1 and CDR2 are SQVTM and ANQGSEA. The CDR3 loop spans 14 amino acids.

This clonotype was seen ten or more times. J is TRBJ2-1 and V is TRBV28; the D call may be TRBD1 or TRBD2 (5 bases each). The germline V gene encodes CDR1 MDHEN and CDR2 SYDVKM. The CDR3 covers 15 residues. Trimming cost V 5 bases and J 10 bases, with 21 bases left between them. This CDR3 reads CASSTATGRGWEQFF. The CDR3 DNA reads TGTGCCAGCAGTACCGCGACGGGAAGGGGATGGGAGCAGTTCTTC.

The chain is built from TRBV2 and TRBJ2-1; D is unclear. This CDR3 region has 12 residues. Germline loops: CDR1 SNHLY, CDR2 FYNNEI. V shed 4 bases and J shed 4 bases, with 5 bases lying between them. The CDR3: CASSGAYNEQFF. The CDR3 DNA sequence: TGTGCCAGCAGTGGTGCTTACAATGAGCAGTTCTTC.

The table lists this clonotype with a few counts. The chain joins TRBV28 to TRBJ1-1; no firm D call. Germline-derived CDR1 and CDR2 are MDHEN and SYDVKM. CDR3 length: 15 residues. Trimming cost V 6 bases and J 0 bases, with 14 bases left between them. CDR3 bases: TGTGCCAGCAGATCTCCCGGGTCCATGAACACTGAAGCTTTCTTT. Amino acids: CASRSPGSMNTEAFF.

The rearrangement joins TRBV6-1 to TRBJ1-5; D is unresolved. Trimming shortened V by 2 bases and J by 3 bases, and 11 bases separated the two germline ends. The CDR3 has 15 amino acids. Germline CDR1 reads MNHNS; CDR2 reads SASEGT. The CDR3, as DNA: TGTGCCAGCAGTGAATCTGCCAGAACCAATCAGCCCCAGCATTTT. Translation gives CASSESARTNQPQHF.

This clonotype appeared many times. This sequence joins TRBV6-1 and TRBJ1-5; D is perhaps TRBD1 (5 bases). Germline assignment: CDR1 MNHNS and CDR2 SASEGT. The CDR3 extends over 15 amino acids. V lost 1 base, J lost 11 bases, and 18 bases lay in between. The CDR3 bases are TGTGCCAGCAGTGAAGACCGCCAGGGCAGAGGGACCCAGCATTTT. It specifies CASSEDRQGRGTQHF.

The rearrangement links TRBV12-3 or TRBV12-4 to TRBJ2-5, with TRBD1 as a possible D gene (5 bases). The CDR3 is 13 residues long. The V gene lost 2 bases and the J gene lost 3 bases, with 7 bases spanning the gap. CDR3 sequence reads: CASSLSGKETQYF. As DNA, the CDR3 is TGTGCCAGCAGTTTATCAGGGAAAGAGACCCAGTACTTC.

The chain employs TRBV20-1 and TRBJ2-7; 8 bases map to TRBD1. V was clipped by 6 bases and J by 0 bases; unmatched bases: 10. The CDR3 sequence is 15 residues long. CDR1 is DFQATT, CDR2 SNEGSKA, per germline (reference sequence). The CDR3 bases are TGCAGTGCAGAAGCAGGGGGCTCTAGCTCCTACGAGCAGTACTTC. This encodes CSAEAGGSSSYEQYF.

This sequence joins TRBV20-1 and TRBJ2-2, with a tentative D call TRBD2 (6 bases). CDR3 length: 17 residues. V dropped 6 bases and J dropped 2 bases, with 22 bases sitting between them. Germline V gene data show CDR1 as DFQATT and CDR2 as SNEGSKA (reference sequence). CDR3 nucleotides: TGCAGTGCAGGATGGGCCGGAGGGGACCCAAACACCGGGGAGCTGTTTTTT. Encoded protein: CSAGWAGGDPNTGELFF.

This clonotype has only a few counts. This chain connects TRBV6-2 or TRBV6-3 to TRBJ1-1; D is unclear. The length of the CDR3 is 15 residues. Trimming removed 7 bases from V and 5 bases from J, with 20 bases in between. Germline V CDR1 and CDR2: MNHEY, SVGEGT. In DNA, the CDR3 is TGTGCCAGCACCTACTCCCGGCGCGTGGGGACTGAAGCTTTCTTT. Its translation is CASTYSRRVGTEAFF.

The chain employs TRBV29-1 and TRBJ2-7; 9 bases are a match to TRBD1. Germline V gene data show CDR1 as SQVTM and CDR2 as ANQGSEA. The CDR3 runs to 13 residues. The J segment lost 6 bases and the V segment lost 6 bases, leaving 9 bases of the junction unmatched. The DNA of the CDR3 is TGCAGCGTGGCACAGGGGGCGCCTATCGAGCAGTACTTC. Residues: CSVAQGAPIEQYF.

At least ten counts were recorded for this clonotype. The J gene is TRBJ2-1, the V gene TRBV7-9; 12 bases align to TRBD1. This CDR3 region has 17 residues. Germline CDR1 and CDR2: SEHNR and FQNEAQ (reference sequence). V lost 4 bases and J lost 10; bases outside the gene matches: 14. The CDR3 DNA sequence: TGTGCCAGCAGCTCGAAACAACTCGGGACAGGGGGCGGAGAGCAGTTCTTC. Its translation is CASSSKQLGTGGGEQFF.